The next 11 T cell receptor beta chains were all read from a single sample in a study of blood T cell repertoires in COVID-19. Measured with immunoSEQ multiplex PCR; TCRdb has only the in-frame clones, and not every one. Of 150,000 to 200,000 clones detected, 65% to 85% appear once; the ten largest clones hold about 14%. Sample: peripheral blood. Source of these receptors: an elderly woman with acute or convalescent COVID-19.

The chain joins TRBV9 to TRBJ1-4; 10 nucleotides align to TRBD1. The V gene's germline CDR1 is SGDLS and CDR2 YYNGEE. V trimming: 3 bases; J trimming: 1 base; junction bases outside the gene matches: 6. This CDR3 region has 17 residues. The CDR3 is CASSAGQGFRTNEKLFF. CDR3 sequence (DNA): TGTGCCAGCAGCGCGGGACAGGGGTTTCGAACTAATGAAAAACTGTTTTTT.

This clone was picked up one time. The V call is TRBV28, the J call TRBJ2-7, with 10 bases that match TRBD1. This CDR3 has 13 residues. Germline CDR1 MDHEN, CDR2 SYDVKM. The V and J ends lost 8 bases and 4 bases, in that order; junction bases with no gene match: 5. The CDR3, as DNA: TGTGCCAGCGCGAGGACAGGGGGTTACGAGCAGTACTTC. It translates to CASARTGGYEQYF.

This clone was counted a single time. This chain joins TRBV28 and TRBJ2-7, with D unclear. This CDR3 comprises 14 residues. Deletions cut 3 bases from V and 2 bases from J, with 11 bases between. Per the germline V gene, CDR1 is MDHEN and CDR2 is SYDVKM. The CDR3 spells CASSFPVPPYEQYF. Written as DNA, the CDR3 is TGTGCCAGCAGTTTCCCTGTCCCCCCCTACGAGCAGTACTTC.

The rearrangement joins TRBV7-9 to TRBJ1-4; a possible D gene is TRBD1 (5 bases). Germline values: CDR1 SEHNR, CDR2 FQNEAQ (reference sequence). The germline V and J ends were trimmed by 1 base and 7 bases, with 16 bases remaining between them. The CDR3 is 16 residues long. The CDR3 loop is CASSLVNTRAGEKLFF. The CDR3 coding sequence is TGTGCCAGCAGCTTAGTGAATACCAGGGCCGGTGAAAAACTGTTTTTT.

The genes are TRBV3-1 (or the pseudogene TRBV3-2) and TRBJ1-2; 7 positions agree with TRBD1. The ends lost 2 bases at V and 6 bases at J; junction bases unmatched: 6. This CDR3 region has 14 residues. In germline, CDR1 is LGHDT, CDR2 YNNKEL (reference sequence). CDR3 residues: CASSQKDRYDGYTF. CDR3 in DNA: TGTGCCAGCAGCCAAAAGGACAGGTACGATGGCTACACCTTC.

The chain joins TRBV30 to TRBJ1-5; the match to TRBD1 covers 11 bases. The CDR3 sequence is 15 residues long. Germline V gives CDR1 GTSNPN, CDR2 SVGIG (reference sequence). J gave up 6 bases and V 2 bases, and 6 bases lay outside the gene matches. The CDR3: CAWSKDRGLGQPQHF. The CDR3 coding sequence is TGTGCCTGGAGTAAGGACAGGGGGCTTGGTCAGCCCCAGCATTTT.

In its sample, this clone was seen a few times. This chain links TRBV11-2 with TRBJ1-1; the match to TRBD1 covers 8 bases. Germline values: CDR1 SGHAT, CDR2 FQNNGV. This CDR3 region has 14 residues. V lost 6 bases, J lost 4 bases, and 7 bases stayed unmatched. For the CDR3, the DNA is TGTGCCAGCAGGGCTACTACAGGGGGCACTGAAGCTTTCTTT. Amino acids: CASRATTGGTEAFF. Full variable domain (outside the CDR3, taken from reference TRBV11-2 and TRBJ1-1): EAGVAQSPRYKIIEKRQSVAFWCNPISGHATLYWYQQILGQGPKLLIQFQNNGVVDDSQLPKDRFSAERLKGVDSTLKIQPAKLEDSAVYLCASRATTGGTEAFFGQGTRLTVV.

The chain combines TRBV6-6 with TRBJ2-1, with D tentatively TRBD2 (5 bases). From germline, CDR1 is MNHNY and CDR2 SVGAGI (reference sequence). Trimming pared 6 bases from V and 8 bases from J, leaving 11 bases between. This CDR3 has 12 amino acids. The CDR3 here is CASSPGFDEQFF. CDR3 nucleotides: TGTGCCAGCAGCCCGGGGTTCGATGAGCAGTTCTTC.

The rearrangement uses TRBV3-1 (or the pseudogene TRBV3-2) and TRBJ2-1; D remains unclear. The germline V gene encodes CDR1 LGHDT and CDR2 YNNKEL (reference sequence). This CDR3 has 12 residues. Trimming cost V 1 base and J 6 bases, with 4 bases left between them. The CDR3 nucleotides are TGTGCCAGCAGCCAAGTTCGCAATGAGCAGTTCTTC. It translates to CASSQVRNEQFF.

This clone has a count of ten or more. The chain has TRBV6-2 or TRBV6-3 and TRBJ1-1, with D possibly matching TRBD1 (5 bases). Per germline, CDR1 MNHEY and CDR2 SVGEGT. The CDR3 length is 14 residues. V gave up 3 bases and J gave up 4 bases, with 12 bases separating them. As DNA, the CDR3 is TGTGCCAGCAGTTATTTGGAGGGGAGCACTGAAGCTTTCTTT. This encodes CASSYLEGSTEAFF.

V and J are TRBV3-1 (or the pseudogene TRBV3-2) and TRBJ1-1; tentatively, D is TRBD1 (6 bases). The germline gives CDR1 LGHDT, CDR2 YNNKEL (reference sequence). The CDR3 is 17 residues long. The V end was cut by 0 bases, the J end by 0 bases, with 14 bases between. The chain's CDR3 is CASSQEVLQGLNTEAFF. The CDR3 DNA reads as TGTGCCAGCAGCCAAGAAGTATTACAGGGATTGAACACTGAAGCTTTCTTT.